Included here is one T cell receptor beta chain sequence, with context. Measured with immunoSEQ multiplex PCR; TCRdb has only the in-frame clones, and not every one. The sample carries some 150,000 clones, roughly 85% recorded once. The CDR3 consists of 19 residues. Germline V gives CDR1 SGHTA, CDR2 FQGNSA. The V gene end was trimmed by 5 bases and the J gene end by 1 base; junction bases not matched to a gene: 12. This record comes from a study of T cell responses to AZD1222 COVID-19 vaccine. The receptor's source is an adult who received the MenACWY meningococcal vaccine as a control. The chain couples TRBV7-2 to TRBJ2-3, with 13 bases matching TRBD2. Sequencing was performed on peripheral blood, taken 28 days after the second dose of the MenACWY control vaccine. The CDR3 reads CASSLRVGTSGKGTDTQYF. The DNA of the CDR3 is TGTGCCAGCAGCCTGAGGGTGGGGACTAGCGGGAAAGGCACAGATACGCAGTATTTT.